The next 2 T cell receptor beta chains were all read from a single sample in a study of shared clonotypes between healthy human individuals. TCRdb keeps only in-frame clones here, not all; method: immunoSEQ multiplex PCR. The sample lists approximately 2,200,000 clones; under 95% were seen once. Only CD45RO-negative cells positively selected for CCR7 counted as naive CD8 cells, so terminally differentiated effector memory CD45RA+ cells were excluded. The specimen sequenced was naive CD8+ T cells from PBMCs. Receptors originate from a man aged 18 to 29 in good health. Some clones in this sample may be carry-over from other donors' samples.

In the case of this clone: Other DNA sequences in the same sample also yield this CDR3. The rearrangement uses TRBV6-5 and TRBJ2-1, with 9 bases lining up with TRBD2. CDR3 length: 14 amino acids. The germline V gene has CDR1 MNHEY and CDR2 SVGAGI. V dropped 4 bases and J dropped 4; count of bases not matched to a gene: 2. CDR3 sequence: CASSWREGYNEQFF. For the CDR3, the DNA is TGTGCCAGCAGTTGGCGGGAGGGGTACAATGAGCAGTTCTTC.

V usage is TRBV7-9 and J usage is TRBJ1-2; D perhaps matches TRBD1 (6 bases). The CDR3 totals 14 residues. Germline CDR1 reads SEHNR; CDR2 reads FQNEAQ (reference sequence). V dropped 5 bases and J dropped 3 bases, with 13 bases sitting between them. This CDR3 reads CASSKDSAYYGYTF. Written as DNA, the CDR3 is TGTGCCAGCAGCAAGGACAGCGCGTACTATGGCTACACCTTC.